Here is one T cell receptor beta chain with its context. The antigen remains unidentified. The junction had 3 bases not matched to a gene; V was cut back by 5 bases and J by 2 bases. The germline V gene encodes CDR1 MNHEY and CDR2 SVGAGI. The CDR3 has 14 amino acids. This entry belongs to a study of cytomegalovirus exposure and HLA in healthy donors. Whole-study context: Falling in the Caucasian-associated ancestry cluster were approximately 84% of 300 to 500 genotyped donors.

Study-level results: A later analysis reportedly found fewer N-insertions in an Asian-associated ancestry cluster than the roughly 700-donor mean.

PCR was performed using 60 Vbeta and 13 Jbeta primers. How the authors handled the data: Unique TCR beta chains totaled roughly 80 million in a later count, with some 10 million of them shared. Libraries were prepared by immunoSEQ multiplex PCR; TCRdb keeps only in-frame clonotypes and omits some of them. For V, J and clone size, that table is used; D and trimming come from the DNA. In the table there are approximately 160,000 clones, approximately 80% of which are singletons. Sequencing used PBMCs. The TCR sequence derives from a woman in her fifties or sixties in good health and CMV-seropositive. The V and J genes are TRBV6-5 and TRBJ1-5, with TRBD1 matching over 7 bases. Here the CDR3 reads CASSADRGNQPQHF. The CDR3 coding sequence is TGTGCCAGCAGTGCTGACAGGGGCAATCAGCCCCAGCATTTT.